This T cell receptor (beta chain) comes out of a study of blood T cell repertoires in COVID-19. Original processing methods: How many nucleated cells were present was estimated from reference gene primer amplification. Assay used: immunoSEQ multiplex PCR; TCRdb lists only in-frame clones, some missing. V and J calls plus clone size are reproduced from that table; the DNA served to infer D and trimming. The data show more than 150,000 clones, with 84% seen just once and approximately 10% held by the top ten. The CDR3 spans 15 residues. The V segment lost 5 bases and the J segment 7 bases; nucleotides outside the gene matches: 5. Germline V gene data show CDR1 as SGHTA and CDR2 as FQGNSA.

The V call is TRBV7-2, the J call TRBJ2-1; 13 nucleotides agree with TRBD2. The specimen was peripheral blood. This clonotype originated in a woman in her 50s with acute or convalescent COVID-19. CDR3 coding DNA: TGTGCCAGCAGCGCGACTAGCGGGGGGCCTAATGAGCAGTTCTTC. It is translated as CASSATSGGPNEQFF.